These 28 T cell receptor beta chains were all obtained from the same sample, sequenced in a study of cytomegalovirus exposure and HLA in healthy donors (dated by TCRdb to the late 2010s). Library preparation employed the immunoSEQ multiplex PCR assay. For the multiplex PCR, a mixture combining 60 forward primers for TCR Vbeta segments and 13 reverse primers for TCR Jbeta segments was used. TCRdb holds this immuneACCESS table with in-frame rearrangements only. Some clones are missing; in checked studies, unresolved V genes explain under half, and the rest has no known cause. The sample's own table lists 130,000 or so clones. About 1.4% of the sample is held by the ten biggest clonotypes. The sample was PBMCs. All receptors come from a woman aged 40 to 55 in good health and CMV-seronegative.

V gene TRBV4-3 combines with J gene TRBJ2-7, with 11 bases aligning to TRBD1. This CDR3 is 14 amino acids long. J gave up 4 bases and V 3 bases, and 2 bases lay outside the gene matches. The V gene's germline CDR1 is LGHNA and CDR2 YSLEER. CDR3 sequence reads: CASSHGQGAYEQYF. For the CDR3, the DNA is TGCGCCAGCAGCCACGGACAGGGGGCATACGAGCAGTACTTC.

The V gene is TRBV7-2, the J gene TRBJ1-5; possibly TRBD1 for D (6 bases). V lost 4 bases and J 3 bases, leaving 10 bases between the germline ends. The CDR3 sequence is 14 residues long. Germline lookup yields CDR1 SGHTA and CDR2 FQGNSA. The CDR3 DNA reads TGTGCCAGCAGCTCCGGACAGAACAATCAGCCCCAGCATTTT. Residues: CASSSGQNNQPQHF.

The chain has TRBV4-2 and TRBJ1-5, with D unresolved. CDR3 length: 15 residues. V was clipped by 5 bases and J by 2 bases, with 13 bases between them. Germline V gene data show CDR1 as LGHNA and CDR2 as YNFKEQ. The CDR3 here is CASSLTGRGNQPQHF. CDR3 in DNA: TGTGCCAGCAGCTTGACGGGTCGTGGCAATCAGCCCCAGCATTTT.

The chain is built from TRBV4-2 and TRBJ1-5, with a possible D match to TRBD1 (5 bases). This CDR3 region has 14 residues. V dropped 0 bases and J dropped 10 bases, with 13 bases sitting between them. CDR1 and CDR2 (germline): LGHNA, YNFKEQ. The CDR3 coding sequence is TGTGCCAGCAGCCAAGATAGGACAATTTCACCCCAGCATTTT. Translation gives CASSQDRTISPQHF.

The CDR3 loop is CASSPDSPGDGYTF. The CDR3 bases are TGTGCCAGCAGCCCTGACTCCCCCGGGGATGGCTACACCTTC. V and J are TRBV7-9 and TRBJ1-2; D unclear. This CDR3 spans 14 amino acids. Germline CDR1 and CDR2: SEHNR and FQNEAQ (reference sequence). Trimming removed 5 bases from V and 6 bases from J, with 16 bases in between.

The chain carries TRBV7-9 and TRBJ2-3; 9 positions match TRBD1. The trim removed 3 bases at V and 7 bases at J, leaving 11 bases unmatched. The length of the CDR3 is 16 residues. From germline, CDR1 is SEHNR and CDR2 FQNEAQ (reference sequence). This CDR3 is CASSFTGTGSFNTQYF. CDR3 coding DNA: TGTGCCAGCAGCTTTACTGGGACAGGGAGTTTCAATACGCAGTATTTT.

As DNA, the CDR3 is TGTGCCAGCAGTTGGGCAGGGGAAGGGAACACTGAAGCTTTCTTT. Its protein product is CASSWAGEGNTEAFF. The chain joins TRBV6-5 to TRBJ1-1; possibly TRBD1 for D (6 bases). Trimming shortened V by 4 bases and J by 1 base, and 13 bases separated the two germline ends. The length of the CDR3 is 15 residues. Germline CDR1 and CDR2: MNHEY and SVGAGI.

The J gene is TRBJ2-1, the V gene TRBV19; 16 bases match TRBD2. The germline gives CDR1 LNHDA, CDR2 SQIVND (reference sequence). Germline trimming cut 3 bases from V and 10 bases from J; bases unmatched to any gene: 6. The CDR3 is 16 residues long. CDR3 amino acids: CASSMGLAGGQREQFF. Here the CDR3 DNA reads TGTGCCAGTAGTATGGGACTAGCGGGGGGGCAAAGGGAGCAGTTCTTC.

The chain has TRBV5-1 and TRBJ2-1; 11 bases are shared with TRBD2. The germline gives CDR1 SGHRS, CDR2 YFSETQ. The CDR3 contains 15 residues. The J segment lost 9 bases and the V segment lost 4 bases, leaving 9 bases of the junction unmatched. CDR3 nucleotide sequence: TGCGCCAGCAGCCCTCGACTAGCGGGGAGCATTGAGCAGTTCTTC. This sequence encodes CASSPRLAGSIEQFF.

J is TRBJ1-3 and V is TRBV7-2; D possibly corresponds to TRBD1 (5 bases). This CDR3 contains 16 residues. From germline, CDR1 is SGHTA and CDR2 FQGNSA. V shed 3 bases and J shed 1 base, with 13 bases lying between them. The CDR3 nucleotides are TGTGCCAGCAGCTTTAGTTCAGGGCGGTCTGGAAACACCATATATTTT. Encoded protein: CASSFSSGRSGNTIYF.

This rearrangement joins TRBV4-1 to TRBJ2-1; TRBD2 agrees at 7 bases. This CDR3 has 18 amino acids. V dropped 1 base and J dropped 5; count of bases not matched to a gene: 14. Germline V CDR1 and CDR2: MGHRA, YSYEKL. CDR3 in DNA: TGCGCCAGCAGCCAAGTCGGGGCTAGCGGACAAACTCACAATGAGCAGTTCTTC. Translating gives CASSQVGASGQTHNEQFF.

The chain uses TRBV6-6 and TRBJ1-2, with 9 bases identical to TRBD1. The CDR3 contains 16 residues. CDR1 is MNHNY, CDR2 SVGAGI, per germline (reference sequence). V dropped 2 bases and J dropped 6; count of bases not matched to a gene: 10. CDR3 loop: CASSYGQGQRFDGYTF. Written as DNA, the CDR3 is TGTGCCAGCAGTTACGGACAGGGGCAGCGTTTCGATGGCTACACCTTC.

This chain links TRBV5-1 with TRBJ1-1, with D possibly matching TRBD1 (6 bases). CDR3 size: 14 residues. CDR1 SGHRS and CDR2 YFSETQ come from the germline V gene. V lost 1 base and J 7 bases, leaving 14 bases between the germline ends. CDR3 amino acids: CASSLSQGGGEAFF. CDR3 sequence (DNA): TGCGCCAGCAGCTTGAGTCAGGGAGGGGGTGAAGCTTTCTTT.

The chain links TRBV7-2 to TRBJ2-3, with TRBD2 identical over 9 bases. The CDR3 consists of 17 residues. The V and J ends lost 5 bases and 2 bases, in that order; junction bases with no gene match: 11. CDR1 and CDR2 (germline): SGHTA, FQGNSA. The CDR3 sequence is CASSHGTRGGDTDTQYF. Written as DNA, the CDR3 is TGTGCCAGCAGCCATGGGACCCGCGGGGGGGACACAGATACGCAGTATTTT. The full variable domain, its missing parts supplied by reference TRBV7-2 and TRBJ2-3, is GAGVSQSPSNKVTEKGKDVELRCDPISGHTALYWYRQSLGQGLEFLIYFQGNSAPDKSGLPSDRFSAERTGGSVSTLTIQRTQQEDSAVYLCASSHGTRGGDTDTQYFGPGTRLTVL.

The chain recombines TRBV6-5 with TRBJ1-2; TRBD1 matches at 9 bases. The germline V gene has CDR1 MNHEY and CDR2 SVGAGI. The CDR3 spans 13 residues. V shed 0 bases, J shed 8 bases, and the junction held 1 base outside the gene matches. CDR3 sequence: CASSYSDRGGYTF. CDR3 DNA: TGTGCCAGCAGTTACTCGGACAGGGGAGGCTACACCTTC.

The J gene is TRBJ1-3, the V gene TRBV5-1; 7 bases agree with TRBD1. The CDR3 length is 18 residues. V was pared by 3 bases and J by 4 bases, with 16 bases of the junction left unmatched. CDR1 is SGHRS, CDR2 YFSETQ, per germline. The CDR3 bases are TGCGCCAGCAGCTCAGTCCCCACCACAGGGGTGGAGGGAAACACCATATATTTT. Translated: CASSSVPTTGVEGNTIYF. Variable domain in full (rest from reference TRBV5-1 and TRBJ1-3): KAGVTQTPRYLIKTRGQQVTLSCSPISGHRSVSWYQQTPGQGLQFLFEYFSETQRNKGNFPGRFSGRQFSNSRSEMNVSTLELGDSALYLCASSSVPTTGVEGNTIYFGEGSWLTVV.

The rearrangement joins TRBV15 to TRBJ2-1, with TRBD2 identical over 13 bases. Germline CDR1 and CDR2: LNHNV and YYDKDF (reference sequence). Trimming removed 3 bases from V and 7 bases from J; junction bases left unmatched: 9. The CDR3 has 17 residues. The CDR3 region has the DNA TGTGCCACCAGCAGGCAACTAGCGGGGGGGCCGGGGAATGAGCAGTTCTTC. It translates to CATSRQLAGGPGNEQFF.

The chain links TRBV5-4 to TRBJ1-1, with D unresolved. Germline V gene lookup returns CDR1 SGHNT and CDR2 YYREEE (reference sequence). The CDR3 is 12 residues long. The V end lost 5 bases, the J end lost 5 bases, and 10 bases lay between the germline ends. The CDR3, as DNA: TGTGCCAGCAGGACCTTCGGGACTGAAGCTTTCTTT. Residues: CASRTFGTEAFF.

The V gene is TRBV7-2, the J gene TRBJ1-4; 8 positions match TRBD1. The V gene's germline CDR1 is SGHTA and CDR2 FQGNSA. V was pared by 4 bases and J by 8 bases, with 12 bases of the junction left unmatched. This CDR3 spans 16 amino acids. CDR3 sequence (DNA): TGTGCCAGCAGCTCCAGAACAGGGGGGGTGGGCGAAAAACTGTTTTTT. Residues: CASSSRTGGVGEKLFF.

V is TRBV19 and J is TRBJ1-4, with D uncertain. In germline, CDR1 is LNHDA, CDR2 SQIVND (reference sequence). Trimming took 10 bases from V and 7 from J, leaving 19 bases between them. This CDR3 contains 14 residues. CDR3 nucleotides: TGTGCCACATCATTGCGGGGTTCGAGTGAAAAACTGTTTTTT. This translates into CATSLRGSSEKLFF.

This chain joins TRBV11-2 and TRBJ2-7; maybe TRBD2 (6 bases). The germline V gene has CDR1 SGHAT and CDR2 FQNNGV. The CDR3 has 15 amino acids. The V and J ends lost 5 bases and 3 bases respectively, with 17 bases between them. CDR3 sequence: CASSDERGSDYEQYF. CDR3 coding DNA: TGTGCCAGCAGCGACGAACGGGGGTCAGACTACGAGCAGTACTTC.

V and J are TRBV10-3 and TRBJ2-3; D might be TRBD1 (6 bases). Germline values: CDR1 ENHRY, CDR2 SYGVKD. The CDR3 length is 14 residues. Between the trimmed V and J ends, which lost 0 bases and 5 bases, there was a span of 9 bases. CDR3 loop: CAISESRTVDTQYF. CDR3 nucleotides: TGTGCCATCAGTGAGTCAAGGACAGTAGATACGCAGTATTTT.

V and J are TRBV7-9 and TRBJ2-2; 7 bases are a match to TRBD1. The CDR3 is 16 amino acids. J was trimmed by 0 bases and V by 5 bases; bases with no gene match: 6. Germline V gene data show CDR1 as SEHNR and CDR2 as FQNEAQ (reference sequence). This CDR3 reads CASSPVTGPNTGELFF. Here the CDR3 DNA reads TGTGCCAGCAGCCCGGTGACAGGGCCGAACACCGGGGAGCTGTTTTTT.

The chain employs TRBV5-4 and TRBJ1-2, with TRBD1 identical over 7 bases. V lost 2 bases, J lost 4 bases, and 2 bases stayed unmatched. The CDR3 is 13 amino acids. CDR1 and CDR2 from the germline V gene are SGHNT and YYREEE (reference sequence). The CDR3 protein is CASSFRGLYGYTF. In DNA form, the CDR3 reads TGTGCCAGCAGCTTTAGGGGGCTCTATGGCTACACCTTC. Based on the CDR3 plus reference TRBV5-4 and TRBJ1-2, the full variable domain is ETGVTQSPTHLIKTRGQQVTLRCSSQSGHNTVSWYQQALGQGPQFIFQYYREEENGRGNFPPRFSGLQFPNYSSELNVNALELDDSALYLCASSFRGLYGYTFGSGTRLTVV.

The chain links TRBV5-1 to TRBJ2-3; 9 positions agree with TRBD2. CDR3 length: 15 amino acids. CDR1 and CDR2 (germline): SGHRS, YFSETQ. J gave up 2 bases and V 7 bases, and 8 bases lay outside the gene matches. Here the CDR3 reads CASSGSGGYTDTQYF. DNA of the CDR3: TGCGCCAGCTCGGGTAGCGGGGGCTACACAGATACGCAGTATTTT.

The chain recombines TRBV9 with TRBJ2-2, with D maybe TRBD1 (5 bases). Trimming cost V 1 base and J 0 bases, with 16 bases left between them. The germline gives CDR1 SGDLS, CDR2 YYNGEE. The CDR3 has 18 residues. The CDR3 reads CASSVLGASLTNTGELFF. CDR3 DNA: TGTGCCAGCAGCGTATTAGGGGCCTCCCTTACGAACACCGGGGAGCTGTTTTTT.

The V and J genes are TRBV28 and TRBJ2-5; TRBD2 matches 9 bases. Trimming removed 2 bases from V and 6 bases from J; junction bases left unmatched: 13. CDR3 size: 17 residues. Germline assignment: CDR1 MDHEN and CDR2 SYDVKM. CDR3 nucleotides: TGTGCCAGCAGTTTAGATCTGGGCGGGGGGGCCGTACAGACCCAGTACTTC. This sequence encodes CASSLDLGGGAVQTQYF.

The chain has TRBV6-6 and TRBJ1-1; a weak D match, TRBD1 (6 bases). The CDR3 consists of 14 residues. Germline V lookup: CDR1 MNHNY, CDR2 SVGAGI (reference sequence). V gave up 6 bases and J gave up 2 bases, with 13 bases separating them. The CDR3 loop is CASRIRTANTEAFF. CDR3 nucleotides: TGTGCCAGCAGAATTCGGACAGCCAACACTGAAGCTTTCTTT.